Below, 8 T cell receptor beta chains from the same sample are listed, as sequenced in a study of cytomegalovirus exposure and HLA in healthy donors. PCR involved 60 Vbeta and 13 Jbeta primers. Data came from immunoSEQ multiplex PCR; TCRdb stores just in-frame clones and leaves some out. Among under 200,000 clones listed, 75% to 90% were seen once. Sequencing was done on a sample of PBMCs. The receptors were sampled from a woman in her 30s in good health and CMV-seronegative.

The J gene is TRBJ2-3, the V gene TRBV5-1; 10 bases line up with TRBD2. Germline V gene sequence: CDR1 SGHRS, CDR2 YFSETQ. There are 17 residues in the CDR3. J lost 4 bases, V lost 3 bases, and 11 bases had no gene match. CDR3 residues: CASSSGPAGGRADTQYF. The CDR3, as DNA: TGCGCCAGCAGCTCCGGTCCAGCGGGGGGGCGCGCAGATACGCAGTATTTT.

With regard to this clone: The identical CDR3 is also encoded by other nucleotide sequences in the sample. V gene TRBV7-3 combines with J gene TRBJ2-2; 7 bases agree with TRBD2. CDR3 length: 15 amino acids. Trimming removed 5 bases from V and 3 bases from J; junction bases left unmatched: 6. CDR1 SGHTA and CDR2 FQGTGA come from the germline V gene. In DNA, the CDR3 is TGTGCCAGCAGCCGGAGTGGGAGGGACACCGGGGAGCTGTTTTTT. Its translation: CASSRSGRDTGELFF.

Points on this clone: The same CDR3 is also encoded by other DNA sequences in this sample. The rearrangement joins TRBV5-1 to TRBJ1-1; D gene ambiguous. The CDR3 runs 13 residues. In germline, CDR1 is SGHRS, CDR2 YFSETQ. Trimming took 0 bases from V and 3 from J, leaving 6 bases between them. DNA for the CDR3: TGCGCCAGCAGCTTGGGCGGGGACACTGAAGCTTTCTTT. Protein: CASSLGGDTEAFF.

The chain employs TRBV7-9 and TRBJ2-5; 8 bases match TRBD1. Germline lookup yields CDR1 SEHNR and CDR2 FQNEAQ (reference sequence). The CDR3 is 15 residues long. Unmatched junction bases numbered 9, after V lost 4 bases and J lost 5 bases. Here the CDR3 reads CASSYYRTGKETQYF. The CDR3 DNA sequence: TGTGCCAGCAGCTATTATCGGACAGGGAAGGAGACCCAGTACTTC.

Only one count was recorded for this clone. The chain couples TRBV6-1 to TRBJ2-2; D is ambiguous. The germline gives CDR1 MNHNS, CDR2 SASEGT. Trimming cost V 7 bases and J 7 bases, with 10 bases left between them. The CDR3 extends over 12 amino acids. The DNA of the CDR3 is TGTGCCAGCACCCGAGGAAGCGGGGAGCTGTTTTTT. Its protein product is CASTRGSGELFF.

The rearrangement uses TRBV2 and TRBJ2-1; TRBD2 matches 10 bases. V lost 1 base and J lost 5; bases outside the gene matches: 5. Germline values: CDR1 SNHLY, CDR2 FYNNEI. There are 16 residues in the CDR3. The CDR3 DNA sequence: TGTGCCAGCAGTGAAGATCCACTAGCGGGGAACAATGAGCAGTTCTTC. This sequence encodes CASSEDPLAGNNEQFF.

CDR3 DNA: TGTGCCAGCAGCGTATCTCCAGGGTACGAGCAGTACTTC. It is translated as CASSVSPGYEQYF. The chain couples TRBV9 to TRBJ2-7; possible D gene TRBD1, 5 bases. With 1 base removed from V and 4 bases from J, the gap between germline ends came to 9 bases. The CDR3 runs to 13 residues. Germline V gene data show CDR1 as SGDLS and CDR2 as YYNGEE. The variable domain in full, completed from reference TRBV9 and TRBJ2-7, reads DSGVTQTPKHLITATGQRVTLRCSPRSGDLSVYWYQQSLDQGLQFLIQYYNGEERAKGNILERFSAQQFPDLHSELNLSSLELGDSALYFCASSVSPGYEQYFGPGTRLTVT.

V gene TRBV5-1 combines with J gene TRBJ1-2; 7 positions match TRBD1. The V gene end was trimmed by 4 bases and the J gene end by 2 bases; junction bases not matched to a gene: 5. The CDR3 contains 14 residues. Germline V gene lookup returns CDR1 SGHRS and CDR2 YFSETQ. Here the CDR3 DNA reads TGCGCCAGCAGCAACCGGGACAGAAACTATGGCTACACCTTC. Translating it yields CASSNRDRNYGYTF.